Listed below are T cell receptor beta chains from one sample, sequenced in a study of beta chain features in type 1 diabetes. Assay used: immunoSEQ multiplex PCR; TCRdb lists only in-frame clones, some missing. Seen here are a few hundred thousand clones, roughly 13% observed once, and the top ten hold 0.019%. The sequencing input was naive CD4+ T cells from blood. These receptors came from a man younger than 40 with type 1 diabetes. Both conserved end residues are part of each CDR3. The order of the fields is V gene, clone size, D gene, J gene, CDR3 DNA, CDR3 protein. A D gene is named only where the DNA matches it firmly. Part of the rows lack a size; the others show once, few, many or a class for expanded clones.

>TRBV30|few|TRBD1|TRBJ1-1
TGTGCCTGGAGTGTAGGGACAGGGGCTAACACTGAAGCTTTCTTT
CAWSVGTGANTEAFF
>TRBV19|NA|NA|TRBJ1-2
TGTGCCAGTAGTACCACGGACGGGGGGAACTATGGCTACACCTTC
CASSTTDGGNYGYTF
>TRBV2|NA|TRBD2|TRBJ2-3
TGTGCCAGCAGTGATCGACTAGCCGGCACAGATACGCAGTATTTT
CASSDRLAGTDTQYF
>TRBV30|few|TRBD1|TRBJ2-2
TGTGCCTGGAGTGCGGCAAGGACAGGGCTGAACACCGGGGAGCTGTTTTTT
CAWSAARTGLNTGELFF
>TRBV9|few|TRBD2|TRBJ2-7
TGTGCCAGCAGCCCTGGGACTATGGGCATCGAGCAGTACTTC
CASSPGTMGIEQYF
>TRBV27|few|NA|TRBJ2-1
TGTGCCAGCAGTCCCGACAGGTACAATGAGCAGTTCTTC
CASSPDRYNEQFF
>TRBV2|few|TRBD1|TRBJ2-7
TGTGCCAGCAGCGGACAGGGGGGGATCGAGCAGTACTTC
CASSGQGGIEQYF
>TRBV19|NA|TRBD2|TRBJ2-7
TGTGCCAGTGCCCGGGCCGGGGGGTCCTACGAGCAGTACTTC
CASARAGGSYEQYF
>TRBV6-1|NA|TRBD1|TRBJ1-2
TGTGCCAGCAGTTCCCCAGGGGGCCACTATGGCTACACCTTC
CASSSPGGHYGYTF
>TRBV11-3|few|NA|TRBJ1-1
TGTGCCAGCAGCTTAGACGGGGAAGCTTTCTTT
CASSLDGEAFF
>TRBV7-2|few|TRBD2|TRBJ2-5
TGTGCCAGCAGCATAAGCGGGAGAGCCGGTGCGCTTGAGACCCAGTACTTC
CASSISGRAGALETQYF
>TRBV7-9|NA|TRBD1|TRBJ1-1
TGTGCCAGCAGCTTTAAACAGGGGGCGAACACTGAAGCTTTCTTT
CASSFKQGANTEAFF
>TRBV6-6|NA|NA|TRBJ1-1
TGTGCCAGCAGGAGAAAGGGGGAGACTGAAGCTTTCTTT
CASRRKGETEAFF
>TRBV6-6|few|NA|TRBJ2-6
TGTGCCAGCAGCCCACAGGGTACTGGGGCCAACGTCCTGACTTTC
CASSPQGTGANVLTF
>TRBV12-5|NA|TRBD2|TRBJ2-1
TGTGCTAGTGGTCCCCGGGGGGGGCGTTCCTACAATGAGCAGTTCTTC
CASGPRGGRSYNEQFF